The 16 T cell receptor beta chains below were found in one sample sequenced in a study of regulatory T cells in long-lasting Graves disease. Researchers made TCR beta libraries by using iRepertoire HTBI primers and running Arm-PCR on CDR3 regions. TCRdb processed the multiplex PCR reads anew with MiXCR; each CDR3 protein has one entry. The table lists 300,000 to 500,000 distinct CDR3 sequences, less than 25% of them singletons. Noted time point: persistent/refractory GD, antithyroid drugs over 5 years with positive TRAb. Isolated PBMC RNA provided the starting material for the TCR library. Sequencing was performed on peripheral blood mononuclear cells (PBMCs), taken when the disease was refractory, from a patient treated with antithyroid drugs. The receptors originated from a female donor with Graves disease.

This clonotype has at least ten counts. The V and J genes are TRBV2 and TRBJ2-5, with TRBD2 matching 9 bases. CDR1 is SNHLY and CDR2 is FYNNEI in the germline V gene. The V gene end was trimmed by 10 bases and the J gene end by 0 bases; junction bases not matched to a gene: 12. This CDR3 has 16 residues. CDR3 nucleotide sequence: TGTGCCACGGTAGGGAGACTAGCGGAATACCAAGAGACCCAGTACTTC. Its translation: CATVGRLAEYQETQYF. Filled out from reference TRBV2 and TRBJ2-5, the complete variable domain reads EPEVTQTPSHQVTQMGQEVILRCVPISNHLYFYWYRQILGQKVEFLVSFYNNEISEKSEIFDDQFSVERPDGSNFTLKIRSTKLEDSAMYFCATVGRLAEYQETQYFGPGTRLLVL.

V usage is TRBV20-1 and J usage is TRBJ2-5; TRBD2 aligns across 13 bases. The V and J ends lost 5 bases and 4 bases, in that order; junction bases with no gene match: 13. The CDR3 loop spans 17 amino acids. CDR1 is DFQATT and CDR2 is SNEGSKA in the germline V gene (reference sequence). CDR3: CSALGLAGIGAGETQYF. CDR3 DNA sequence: TGCAGTGCTTTGGGACTAGCGGGAATTGGGGCTGGAGAGACCCAGTACTTC.

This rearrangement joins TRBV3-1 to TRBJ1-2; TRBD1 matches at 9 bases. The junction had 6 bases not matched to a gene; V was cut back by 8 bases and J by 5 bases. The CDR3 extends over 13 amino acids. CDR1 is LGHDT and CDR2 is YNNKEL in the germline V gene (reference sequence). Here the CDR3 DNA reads TGTGCCAGCTATCAGACAGGGGGTTATGGCTACACCTTC. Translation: CASYQTGGYGYTF.

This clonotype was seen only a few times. The CDR3, as DNA: TGTGCCAGCAGCACGACAGGGTACCCTAGCGGACCTTACGAGCAGTACTTC. Its translation: CASSTTGYPSGPYEQYF. The rearrangement uses TRBV7-9 and TRBJ2-7; D might be TRBD1 or TRBD2, each matching 7 bases. The length of the CDR3 is 17 residues. The germline V gene encodes CDR1 SEHNR and CDR2 FQNEAQ (reference sequence). V was clipped by 5 bases and J by 4 bases, with 24 bases between them.

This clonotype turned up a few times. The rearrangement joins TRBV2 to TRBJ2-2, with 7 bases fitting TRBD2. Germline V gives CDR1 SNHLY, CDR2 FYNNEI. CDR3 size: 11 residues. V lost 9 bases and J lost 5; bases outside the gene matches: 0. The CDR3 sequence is CARGGTGELFF. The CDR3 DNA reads TGTGCCAGGGGAGGGACCGGGGAGCTGTTTTTT.

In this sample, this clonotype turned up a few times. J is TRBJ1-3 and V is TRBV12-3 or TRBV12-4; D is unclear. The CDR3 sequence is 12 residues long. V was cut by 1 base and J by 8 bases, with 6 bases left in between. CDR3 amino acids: CASSLGPDTIYF. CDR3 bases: TGTGCCAGCAGTTTAGGGCCCGACACCATATATTTT.

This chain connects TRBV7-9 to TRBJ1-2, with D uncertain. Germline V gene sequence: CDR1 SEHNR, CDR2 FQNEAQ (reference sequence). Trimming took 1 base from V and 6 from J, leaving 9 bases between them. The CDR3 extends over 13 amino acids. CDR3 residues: CASSLESGDGYTF. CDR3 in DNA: TGTGCCAGCAGCTTAGAGTCTGGGGATGGCTACACCTTC.

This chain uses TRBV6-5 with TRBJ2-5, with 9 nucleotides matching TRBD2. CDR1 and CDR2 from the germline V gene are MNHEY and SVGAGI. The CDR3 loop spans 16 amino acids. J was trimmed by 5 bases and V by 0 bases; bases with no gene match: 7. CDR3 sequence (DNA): TGTGCCAGCAGTTACTCGAGTAGCGGGAGAACTGAGACCCAGTACTTC. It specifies CASSYSSSGRTETQYF.

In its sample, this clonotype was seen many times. The CDR3 reads CAWSAQETQYF. CDR3 DNA: TGTGCCTGGAGTGCCCAAGAGACCCAGTACTTC. This chain joins TRBV30 and TRBJ2-5; D gene unclear. CDR3 length equals 11 residues. CDR1 and CDR2 (germline): GTSNPN, SVGIG (reference sequence). V gave up 1 base and J gave up 1 base, with 1 base separating them.

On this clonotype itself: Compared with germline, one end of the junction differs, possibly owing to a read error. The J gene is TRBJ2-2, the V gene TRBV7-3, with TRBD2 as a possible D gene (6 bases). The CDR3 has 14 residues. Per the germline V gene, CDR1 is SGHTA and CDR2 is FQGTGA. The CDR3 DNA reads TGTGCCAGCAGCTCCCACCAGAACACCGGGGGGCTGTTTTTT. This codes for CASSSHQNTGGLFF.

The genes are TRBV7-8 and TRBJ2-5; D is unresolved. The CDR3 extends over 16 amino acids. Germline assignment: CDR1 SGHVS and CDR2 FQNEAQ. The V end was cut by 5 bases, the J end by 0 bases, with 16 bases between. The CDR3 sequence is CASSPHRSKHQETQYF. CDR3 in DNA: TGTGCCAGCAGCCCTCACCGTTCTAAACACCAAGAGACCCAGTACTTC.

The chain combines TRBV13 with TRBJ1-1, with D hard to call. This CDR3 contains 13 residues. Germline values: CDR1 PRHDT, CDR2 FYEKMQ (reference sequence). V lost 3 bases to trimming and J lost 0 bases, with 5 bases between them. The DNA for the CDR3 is TGTGCCAGCAGCTTCGTAGTGAACACTGAAGCTTTCTTT. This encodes CASSFVVNTEAFF.

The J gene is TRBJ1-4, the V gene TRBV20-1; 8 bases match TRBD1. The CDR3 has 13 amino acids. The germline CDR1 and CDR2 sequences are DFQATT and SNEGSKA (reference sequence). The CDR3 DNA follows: TGCGGCCTCACAGGGGGAACTAATGAAAAACTGTTTTTT. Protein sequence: CGLTGGTNEKLFF.

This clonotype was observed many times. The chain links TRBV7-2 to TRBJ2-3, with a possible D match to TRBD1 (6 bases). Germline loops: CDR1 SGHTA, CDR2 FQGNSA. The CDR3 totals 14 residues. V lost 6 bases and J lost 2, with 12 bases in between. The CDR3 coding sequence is TGTGCCAGCAGGTCAACAGGGTCCACAGATACGCAGTATTTT. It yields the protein CASRSTGSTDTQYF.

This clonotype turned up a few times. CDR3 region: CASSPTSGAVRETQYF. DNA for the CDR3: TGTGCCAGCAGCCCGACTAGCGGAGCCGTTCGAGAGACCCAGTACTTC. This rearrangement joins TRBV3-1 to TRBJ2-5, with 9 bases matching TRBD2. Germline V CDR1 and CDR2: LGHDT, YNNKEL (reference sequence). The CDR3 spans 16 residues. V lost 4 bases, J lost 4 bases, and 10 bases stayed unmatched.

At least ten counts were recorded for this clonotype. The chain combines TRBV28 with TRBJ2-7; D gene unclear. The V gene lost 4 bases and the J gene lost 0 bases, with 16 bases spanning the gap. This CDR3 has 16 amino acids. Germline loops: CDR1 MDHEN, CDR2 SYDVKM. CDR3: CASSSDGRAGSYEQYF. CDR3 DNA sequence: TGTGCCAGCAGTTCAGACGGTCGGGCCGGCTCCTACGAGCAGTACTTC.